This TCR beta chain is from a study of T cells in Graves' hyperthyroidism and ophthalmopathy. This clonotype was seen many times. Amplification yielded TCR beta CDR3 regions, with RNA transcripts as the source. An initial round of RT-PCR targeting the TCR CDR3 relied on the HTBI primer set. TCRdb re-called the multiplex PCR reads through MiXCR, storing one row per CDR3 protein. Of about 480,000 distinct CDR3 sequences in the sample, approximately 14% were seen once. This TCR was recovered from a woman aged 18-29 years with Graves' hyperthyroidism. Sequenced input: blood.

The CDR3, as DNA: TGCGCCAGCAGGGAGGGGGACAATCAGCCCCAGCATTTT. Translated: CASREGDNQPQHF. The chain recombines TRBV5-1 with TRBJ1-5; D is perhaps TRBD1 (6 bases). Trimming cost V 5 bases and J 3 bases, with 9 bases left between them. The germline CDR1 and CDR2 sequences are SGHRS and YFSETQ. The CDR3 has 13 amino acids.